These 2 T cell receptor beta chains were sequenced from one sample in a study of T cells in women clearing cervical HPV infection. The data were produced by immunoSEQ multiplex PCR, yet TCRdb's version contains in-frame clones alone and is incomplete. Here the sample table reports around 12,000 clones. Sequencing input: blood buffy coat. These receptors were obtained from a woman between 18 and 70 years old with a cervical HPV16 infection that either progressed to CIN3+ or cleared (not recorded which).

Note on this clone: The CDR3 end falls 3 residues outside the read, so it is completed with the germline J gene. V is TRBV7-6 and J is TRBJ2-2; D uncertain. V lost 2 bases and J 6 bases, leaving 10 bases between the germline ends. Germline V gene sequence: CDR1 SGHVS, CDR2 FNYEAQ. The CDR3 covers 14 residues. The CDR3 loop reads CASSLNRVAGELFF. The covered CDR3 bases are TGTGCCAGCAGCTTAAATAGGGTAGCCGGGGAG.

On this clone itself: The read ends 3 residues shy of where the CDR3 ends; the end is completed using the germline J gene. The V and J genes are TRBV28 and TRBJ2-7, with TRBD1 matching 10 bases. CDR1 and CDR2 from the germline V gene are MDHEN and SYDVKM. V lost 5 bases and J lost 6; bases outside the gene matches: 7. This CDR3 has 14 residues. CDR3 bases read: TGTGCCAGCAGTGGAGGAGGGACAGGGGTCGAG. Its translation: CASSGGGTGVE. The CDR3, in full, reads CASSGGGTGVEQYF. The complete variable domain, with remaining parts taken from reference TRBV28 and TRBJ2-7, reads DVKVTQSSRYLVKRTGEKVFLECVQDMDHENMFWYRQDPGLGLRLIYFSYDVKMKEKGDIPEGYSVSREKKERFSLILESASTNQTSMYLCASSGGGTGVEQYFGPGTRLTVT.